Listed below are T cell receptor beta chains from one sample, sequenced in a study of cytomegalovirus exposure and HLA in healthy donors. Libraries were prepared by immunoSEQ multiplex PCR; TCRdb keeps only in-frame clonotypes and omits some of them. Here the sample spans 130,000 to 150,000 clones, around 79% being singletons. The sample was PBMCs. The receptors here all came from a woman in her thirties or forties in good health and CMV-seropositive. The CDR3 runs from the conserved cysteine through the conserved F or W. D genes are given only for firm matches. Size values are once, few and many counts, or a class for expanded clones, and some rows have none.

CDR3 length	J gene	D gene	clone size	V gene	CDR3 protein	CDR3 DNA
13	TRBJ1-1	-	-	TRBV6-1	CASSEWGRSGAFF	TGTGCCAGCAGTGAATGGGGTAGGAGCGGGGCTTTCTTT
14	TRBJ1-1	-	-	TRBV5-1	CASSLVGPNTEAFF	TGCGCCAGCAGCTTGGTTGGGCCGAACACTGAAGCTTTCTTT
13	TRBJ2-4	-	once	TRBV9	CASSVVTAGIQYF	TGTGCCAGCAGCGTAGTAACAGCCGGCATTCAGTACTTC
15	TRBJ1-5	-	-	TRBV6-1	CASTFLQDSNQPQHF	TGTGCCAGCACTTTTCTACAGGATAGCAATCAGCCCCAGCATTTT
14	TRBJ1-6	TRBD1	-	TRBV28	CASSGGQRYSPLHF	TGTGCCAGCAGCGGGGGACAGAGATATTCACCCCTCCACTTT
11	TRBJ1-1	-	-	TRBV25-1	CASITGTEAFF	TGTGCCAGCATAACGGGGACTGAAGCTTTCTTT
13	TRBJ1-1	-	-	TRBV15	CATSPEAYTEAFF	TGTGCCACCAGCCCAGAGGCGTACACTGAAGCTTTCTTT
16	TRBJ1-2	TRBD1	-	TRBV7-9	CASSLGQGVSNYGYTF	TGTGCCAGCAGCTTAGGACAGGGGGTTTCTAACTATGGCTACACCTTC
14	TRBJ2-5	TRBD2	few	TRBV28	CASRAAGGLETQYF	TGTGCCAGCAGGGCAGCGGGGGGTTTGGAGACCCAGTACTTC
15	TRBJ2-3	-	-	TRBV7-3	CASSLRGDRTDTQYF	TGTGCCAGCAGCTTACGGGGAGATCGCACAGATACGCAGTATTTT
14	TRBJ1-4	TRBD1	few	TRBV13	CASSFSGQGEKLFF	TGTGCCAGCAGCTTCTCGGGACAGGGTGAAAAACTGTTTTTT
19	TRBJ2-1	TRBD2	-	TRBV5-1	CASSSLPTSGFSSYNEQFF	TGCGCCAGCAGCTCTTTACCGACTAGCGGCTTTAGCTCCTACAATGAGCAGTTCTTC
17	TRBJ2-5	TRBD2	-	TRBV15	CATSRGPSGAFQETQYF	TGTGCCACCAGCAGAGGTCCTAGCGGGGCGTTCCAAGAGACCCAGTACTTC
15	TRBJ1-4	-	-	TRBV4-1	CASSSQGTTNEKLFF	TGCGCCAGCAGCTCCCAGGGGACGACTAATGAAAAACTGTTTTTT
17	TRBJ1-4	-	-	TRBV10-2	CASSEFSPGRTNEKLFF	TGCGCCAGCAGTGAGTTTTCGCCGGGCAGGACAAATGAAAAACTGTTTTTT
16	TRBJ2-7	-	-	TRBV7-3	CASSKDTTRRAYEQYF	TGTGCCAGCAGCAAGGATACCACAAGGAGGGCCTACGAGCAGTACTTC
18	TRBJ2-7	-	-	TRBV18	CASSPYSAPPSSSYEQYF	TGTGCCAGCTCACCCTATTCCGCACCACCCTCAAGCTCCTACGAGCAGTACTTC
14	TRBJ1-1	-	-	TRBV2	CASSDPRGQCEAFF	TGTGCCAGCAGTGATCCCCGGGGTCAGTGTGAAGCTTTCTTT
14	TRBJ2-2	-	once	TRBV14	CASSHTWGFGELFF	TGTGCCAGCAGCCACACCTGGGGCTTCGGGGAGCTGTTTTTT
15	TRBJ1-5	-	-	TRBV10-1	CASPLPGRCNQPQHF	TGCGCCAGCCCTTTGCCGGGAAGGTGCAATCAGCCCCAGCATTTT
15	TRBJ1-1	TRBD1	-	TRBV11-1	CASSQQGALNTEAFF	TGTGCCAGCAGCCAACAGGGGGCGCTTAACACTGAAGCTTTCTTT
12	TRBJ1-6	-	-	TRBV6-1	CASRQPNSPLHF	TGTGCCAGCAGACAGCCTAATTCACCCCTCCACTTT
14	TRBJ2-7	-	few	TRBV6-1	CASLIPVAPYEQYF	TGTGCCAGCCTCATCCCCGTGGCTCCCTACGAGCAGTACTTC
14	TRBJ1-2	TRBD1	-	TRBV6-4	CASSDSGDRSGYTF	TGTGCCAGCAGTGACTCGGGGGACAGAAGTGGCTACACCTTC
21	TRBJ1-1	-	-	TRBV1	CTSSQVCSGSPFRPWNTEAFF	TGCACCAGCAGCCAAGTATGCAGCGGGTCACCGTTTCGACCCTGGAACACTGAAGCTTTCTTT
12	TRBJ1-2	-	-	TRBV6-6	CASSTQVYGYTF	TGTGCCAGCAGTACACAAGTTTATGGCTACACCTTC
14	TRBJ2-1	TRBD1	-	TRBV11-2	CASSLDLAGGEQFF	TGTGCCAGCAGCTTAGATCTGGCAGGGGGCGAGCAGTTCTTC
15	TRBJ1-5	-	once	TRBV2	CASSGGGGSNQPQHF	TGTGCCAGCAGTGGGGGAGGGGGTTCAAATCAGCCCCAGCATTTT
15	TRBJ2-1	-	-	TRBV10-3	CAISESGGRHNEQFF	TGTGCCATCAGTGAGTCGGGGGGGCGTCACAATGAGCAGTTCTTC
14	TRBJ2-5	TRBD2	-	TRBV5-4	CASSFSGTGETQYF	TGTGCCAGCAGCTTCAGCGGGACCGGGGAGACCCAGTACTTC